These 8 T cell receptor beta chains came from one sample sequenced in a study of identical twins. In TCRdb, the 5' RACE reads were re-called with MiXCR into one record per CDR3 protein. The profile shows roughly 700,000 distinct CDR3 sequences, 8.6% of them singletons. The same data also went into a second study, on yellow fever vaccine responses in identical twins.

Material for sequencing was PBMCs. These receptors were obtained from a young woman in good health.

At least ten counts were recorded for this clonotype. The V gene is TRBV5-1, the J gene TRBJ2-7, with D perhaps matching TRBD1 (5 bases). Germline V gives CDR1 SGHRS, CDR2 YFSETQ. Trimming pared 0 bases from V and 0 bases from J, leaving 13 bases between. The CDR3 sequence is 16 residues long. CDR3 coding DNA: TGCGCCAGCAGCTTGGTGGGGCAGGGTAACTCCTACGAGCAGTACTTC. This codes for CASSLVGQGNSYEQYF. Full variable domain (outside the CDR3, taken from reference TRBV5-1 and TRBJ2-7): KAGVTQTPRYLIKTRGQQVTLSCSPISGHRSVSWYQQTPGQGLQFLFEYFSETQRNKGNFPGRFSGRQFSNSRSEMNVSTLELGDSALYLCASSLVGQGNSYEQYFGPGTRLTVT.

The chain links TRBV30 to TRBJ2-7; D unresolved. This CDR3 has 11 residues. CDR1 and CDR2 from the germline V gene are GTSNPN and SVGIG (reference sequence). The germline V and J ends were trimmed by 0 bases and 4 bases, with 4 bases remaining between them. CDR3 sequence: CAWSVRYEQYF. The CDR3 coding sequence is TGTGCCTGGAGTGTAAGATACGAGCAGTACTTC.

This clonotype showed up just a few times. The V gene is TRBV20-1, the J gene TRBJ2-7; 11 positions match TRBD1. CDR3 length: 13 residues. Germline assignment: CDR1 DFQATT and CDR2 SNEGSKA (reference sequence). The J segment lost 2 bases and the V segment lost 5 bases, leaving 2 bases of the junction unmatched. The CDR3, as DNA: TGCAGTGCTGGACAGGGGGCGCCCTACGAGCAGTACTTC. It encodes CSAGQGAPYEQYF.

This clonotype was observed many times. V and J are TRBV28 and TRBJ2-2; unclear D gene. In germline, CDR1 is MDHEN, CDR2 SYDVKM. The germline V and J ends were trimmed by 5 bases and 1 base, with 14 bases remaining between them. The CDR3 is made up of 16 amino acids. The CDR3 bases are TGTGCCAGCAGTCCTATCCGACGCGAGAACACCGGGGAGCTGTTTTTT. It translates to CASSPIRRENTGELFF.

The V and J genes are TRBV12-3 or TRBV12-4 and TRBJ2-3; 9 nucleotides match TRBD1. With 5 bases clipped from V and 2 bases from J, the junction kept 8 bases outside the gene matches. CDR3 length: 16 residues. CDR3 bases: TGTGCCAGCAGTCCGGGACAGGGTGTCCACACAGATACGCAGTATTTT. This translates into CASSPGQGVHTDTQYF.

This clonotype was counted at least ten times. The gene calls are TRBV29-1 and TRBJ2-7; 8 bases line up with TRBD2. In germline, CDR1 is SQVTM, CDR2 ANQGSEA. The length of the CDR3 is 18 residues. After removal of 4 bases from V and 1 base from J, the junction contained 18 bases not matched to a gene. This CDR3 is CSVVRVTLAGLESYEQYF. DNA of the CDR3: TGCAGCGTTGTCAGGGTAACGCTAGCGGGCCTAGAGTCCTACGAGCAGTACTTC.

This clonotype was observed a handful of times. The rearrangement uses TRBV9 and TRBJ2-1; TRBD2 aligns across 8 bases. The CDR3 consists of 14 residues. J was trimmed by 2 bases and V by 6 bases; bases with no gene match: 4. Germline values: CDR1 SGDLS, CDR2 YYNGEE. As DNA, the CDR3 is TGTGCCAGCACTGGCGGGGGGACCTACAATGAGCAGTTCTTC. It codes for CASTGGGTYNEQFF.

The rearrangement joins TRBV10-3 to TRBJ1-1; no clear D gene. This CDR3 spans 17 amino acids. The V gene's germline CDR1 is ENHRY and CDR2 SYGVKD. Deletions cut 3 bases from V and 3 bases from J, with 20 bases between. CDR3 nucleotides: TGTGCCATCAGTGAAACCAAGACCGGGAGGTTGGACACTGAAGCTTTCTTT. It is translated as CAISETKTGRLDTEAFF.